The 11 T cell receptor beta chains presented below share a single source sample, sequenced in a study of human T cells and chemical hapten exposure. TCRdb reprocessed the RACE reads with MiXCR, giving one entry per CDR3 protein. The sample lists 95,000 or so distinct CDR3 sequences, about 10% occurring once. Specified time point: patch test 2, 6 weeks after DPC sensitization. Sample treatment: therapeutic diphenylcyclopropenone sensitization with weekly scalp DPC. The sequenced sample was whole blood, obtained in connection with sensitization to the hapten diphenylcyclopropenone (DPC). Every receptor here comes from a woman between 35 and 50 years old with alopecia areata. Some clones in this sample may be carry-over from other donors' samples.

This clonotype was counted only a few times. This sequence joins TRBV5-4 and TRBJ1-4; D call uncertain. CDR1 SGHNT and CDR2 YYREEE come from the germline V gene (reference sequence). V lost 0 bases and J lost 0, with 9 bases in between. The CDR3 has 16 amino acids. The CDR3 protein is CASSLGTSATNEKLFF. CDR3 in DNA: TGTGCCAGCAGCTTGGGAACCTCCGCAACTAATGAAAAACTGTTTTTT.

This clonotype was observed many times. The rearrangement uses TRBV28 and TRBJ2-1; the D gene is possibly TRBD2 (6 bases). This CDR3 contains 13 residues. Germline V CDR1 and CDR2: MDHEN, SYDVKM. V dropped 8 bases and J dropped 3 bases, with 11 bases sitting between them. The DNA for the CDR3 is TGTGCCAGCGAACGGGAGAGCTACAATGAGCAGTTCTTC. Protein sequence: CASERESYNEQFF.

The rearrangement links TRBV10-2 to TRBJ2-2; D is perhaps TRBD1 (6 bases). The CDR3 loop spans 13 amino acids. CDR1 is WSHSY and CDR2 is SAAADI in the germline V gene. V was cut by 6 bases and J by 6 bases, with 11 bases left in between. CDR3 sequence reads: CASRQGRAGELFF. The DNA for the CDR3 is TGCGCCAGCAGACAGGGAAGGGCCGGGGAGCTGTTTTTT.

This clonotype was counted a few times. The chain combines TRBV9 with TRBJ2-2; D ambiguous. The ends were cut back, 2 bases at V and 1 base at J, with 6 bases in the middle. The CDR3 has 14 residues. Germline V gene sequence: CDR1 SGDLS, CDR2 YYNGEE. The CDR3 nucleotides read TGTGCCAGCAGCGTTGAACTGAACACCGGGGAGCTGTTTTTT. Residues: CASSVELNTGELFF.

This clonotype has at least ten counts. This rearrangement joins TRBV29-1 to TRBJ2-5; tentatively, D is TRBD1 (6 bases). The V end was cut by 1 base, the J end by 5 bases, with 14 bases between. This CDR3 has 14 residues. The germline V gene has CDR1 SQVTM and CDR2 ANQGSEA. This CDR3 reads CSVEGQGISETQYF. In DNA form, the CDR3 reads TGCAGCGTTGAAGGGCAGGGGATTTCGGAGACCCAGTACTTC.

The chain links TRBV6-6 to TRBJ2-7, with 10 bases identical to TRBD1. Germline CDR1 and CDR2: MNHNY and SVGAGI (reference sequence). This CDR3 has 17 residues. J lost 2 bases, V lost 5 bases, and 12 bases had no gene match. The CDR3 bases are TGTGCCAGCAGTCACGCAATAGGGGACAGGGGTGCCTACGAGCAGTACTTC. Translated, it gives CASSHAIGDRGAYEQYF.

This clonotype was recorded a few times. V is TRBV20-1 and J is TRBJ1-1, with D unresolved. Trimming removed 3 bases from V and 1 base from J, with 9 bases in between. CDR3 size: 13 residues. Germline values: CDR1 DFQATT, CDR2 SNEGSKA (reference sequence). The CDR3 sequence is CSASSGRNTEAFF. The DNA for the CDR3 is TGCAGTGCTAGTTCAGGACGGAACACTGAAGCTTTCTTT.

This clonotype was seen repeatedly, ten times or more. This sequence joins TRBV28 and TRBJ1-1; 9 bases line up with TRBD1. Germline trimming cut 6 bases from V and 11 bases from J; bases unmatched to any gene: 16. Looked up from germline, CDR1 is MDHEN and CDR2 is SYDVKM. This CDR3 comprises 15 residues. CDR3 loop: CASSSSGTGYTSAFF. CDR3 bases: TGTGCCAGCAGCAGTTCCGGGACAGGGTATACTTCGGCTTTCTTT.

This clonotype was recorded a few times. V and J are TRBV6-2 or TRBV6-3 and TRBJ2-3; a weak D match, TRBD1 (5 bases). The V gene's germline CDR1 is MNHEY and CDR2 SVGEGT. Trimming took off 2 bases at V and 6 bases at J, with 9 bases between the two ends. CDR3 length: 13 residues. The CDR3 loop is CASSYQGRDTQYF. DNA of the CDR3: TGTGCCAGCAGTTACCAGGGAAGGGATACGCAGTATTTT.

In the case of this clonotype: A read error may explain this, as a much larger clone is one base away. No conserved phenylalanine or tryptophan is present at the end of the CDR3, so a read error is the likely explanation. This chain links TRBV20-1 with TRBJ2-1; D gene unclear. Per germline, CDR1 DFQATT and CDR2 SNEGSKA (reference sequence). This CDR3 has 15 amino acids. V was cut by 6 bases and J by 0 bases, with 15 bases left in between. The CDR3, as DNA: TGCAGTGCCCATGAATGGTCTCGCTCCTACAATGAGCAGTTCTCC. Its protein product is CSAHEWSRSYNEQFS.

This clonotype was picked up many times. V and J are TRBV7-9 and TRBJ2-5; D remains unclear. The CDR3 loop spans 12 amino acids. The germline V gene encodes CDR1 SEHNR and CDR2 FQNEAQ (reference sequence). The V end was cut by 3 bases, the J end by 3 bases, with 5 bases between. The CDR3 DNA reads TGTGCCAGCAGCTTCGCTGAAGAGACCCAGTACTTC. It specifies CASSFAEETQYF.